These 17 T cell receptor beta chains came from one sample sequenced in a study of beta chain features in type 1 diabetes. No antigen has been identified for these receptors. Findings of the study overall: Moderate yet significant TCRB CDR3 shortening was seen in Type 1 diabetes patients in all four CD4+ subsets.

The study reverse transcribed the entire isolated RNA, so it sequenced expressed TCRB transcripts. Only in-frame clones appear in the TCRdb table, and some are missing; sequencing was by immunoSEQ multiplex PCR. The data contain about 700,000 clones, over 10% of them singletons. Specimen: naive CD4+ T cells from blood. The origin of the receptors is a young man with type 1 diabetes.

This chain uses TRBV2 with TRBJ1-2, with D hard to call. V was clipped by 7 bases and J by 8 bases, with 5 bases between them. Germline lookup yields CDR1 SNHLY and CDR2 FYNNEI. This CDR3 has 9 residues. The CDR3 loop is CASTGGYTF. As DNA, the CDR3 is TGTGCCAGCACCGGAGGCTACACCTTC. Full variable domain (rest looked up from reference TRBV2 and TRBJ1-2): EPEVTQTPSHQVTQMGQEVILRCVPISNHLYFYWYRQILGQKVEFLVSFYNNEISEKSEIFDDQFSVERPDGSNFTLKIRSTKLEDSAMYFCASTGGYTFGSGTRLTVV.

Written as DNA, the CDR3 is TGTGCCAGTAGTCCACAGCGTGATTCCGAAGCTTTCTTT. Translated, it gives CASSPQRDSEAFF. J is TRBJ1-1 and V is TRBV19; D unresolved. Between the trimmed V and J ends, which lost 5 bases and 8 bases, there was a span of 15 bases. The CDR3 has 13 amino acids. Germline V gene data show CDR1 as LNHDA and CDR2 as SQIVND (reference sequence).

The CDR3 here is CASSPGAFTDTQYF. The CDR3 region has the DNA TGTGCCAGCAGCCCCGGGGCATTCACAGATACGCAGTATTTT. The chain is built from TRBV11-2 and TRBJ2-3, with D perhaps TRBD1 or TRBD2 (5 bases each). Trimming shortened V by 5 bases and J by 2 bases, and 11 bases separated the two germline ends. The CDR3 sequence is 14 residues long. Germline CDR1 and CDR2: SGHAT and FQNNGV.

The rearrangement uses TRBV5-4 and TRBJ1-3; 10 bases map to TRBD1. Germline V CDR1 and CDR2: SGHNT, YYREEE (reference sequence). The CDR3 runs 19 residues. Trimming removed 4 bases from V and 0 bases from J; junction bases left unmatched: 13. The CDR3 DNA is TGTGCCAGCAGCACCGAGACAGGGGGCGGAGGTGCCTCTGGAAACACCATATATTTT. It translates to CASSTETGGGGASGNTIYF.

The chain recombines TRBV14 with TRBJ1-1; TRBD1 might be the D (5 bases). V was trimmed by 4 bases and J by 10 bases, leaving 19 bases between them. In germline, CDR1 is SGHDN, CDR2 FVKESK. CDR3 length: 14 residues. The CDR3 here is CASSLTGAALRAFF. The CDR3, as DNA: TGTGCCAGCAGCCTAACCGGGGCCGCCTTAAGAGCTTTCTTT.

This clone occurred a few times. This chain's CDR3 is CSVILGVGETQYF. CDR3 nucleotide sequence: TGCAGCGTAATTCTGGGGGTTGGGGAGACCCAGTACTTC. This chain uses TRBV29-1 with TRBJ2-5; possibly TRBD1 or TRBD2 for D (5 bases each). Germline V CDR1 and CDR2: SQVTM, ANQGSEA. This CDR3 contains 13 residues. The V end was cut by 6 bases, the J end by 5 bases, with 16 bases between.

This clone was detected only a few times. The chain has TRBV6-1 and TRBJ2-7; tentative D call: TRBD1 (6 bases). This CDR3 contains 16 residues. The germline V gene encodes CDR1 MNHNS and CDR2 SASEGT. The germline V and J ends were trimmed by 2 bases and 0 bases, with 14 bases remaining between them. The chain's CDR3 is CASSELRGKSSYEQYF. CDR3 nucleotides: TGTGCCAGCAGTGAACTGAGGGGGAAGAGCTCCTACGAGCAGTACTTC.

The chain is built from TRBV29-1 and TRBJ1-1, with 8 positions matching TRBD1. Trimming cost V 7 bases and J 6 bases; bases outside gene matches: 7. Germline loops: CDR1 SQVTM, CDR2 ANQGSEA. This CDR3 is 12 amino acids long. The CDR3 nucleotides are TGCAGCGCCCGGACAGGGCGATCTGAAGCTTTCTTT. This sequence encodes CSARTGRSEAFF.

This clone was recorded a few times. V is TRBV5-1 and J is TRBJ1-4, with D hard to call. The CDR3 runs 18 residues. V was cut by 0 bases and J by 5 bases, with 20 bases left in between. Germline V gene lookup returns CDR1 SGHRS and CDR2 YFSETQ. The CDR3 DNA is TGCGCCAGCAGCTTGGGGAAGAACATAGTTGGTCCAAATGAAAAACTGTTTTTT. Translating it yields CASSLGKNIVGPNEKLFF.

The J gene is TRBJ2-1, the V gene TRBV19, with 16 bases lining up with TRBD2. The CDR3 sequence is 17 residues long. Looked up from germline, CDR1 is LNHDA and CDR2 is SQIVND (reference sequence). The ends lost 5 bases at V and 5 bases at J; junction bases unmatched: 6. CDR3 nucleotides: TGTGCCAGTAGTGAGGGACTAGCGGGGGGGCCTAACAATGAGCAGTTCTTC. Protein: CASSEGLAGGPNNEQFF.

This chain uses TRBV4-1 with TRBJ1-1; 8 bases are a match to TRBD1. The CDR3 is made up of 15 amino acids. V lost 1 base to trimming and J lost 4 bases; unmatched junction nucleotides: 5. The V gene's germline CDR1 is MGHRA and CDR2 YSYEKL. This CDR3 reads CASSQAGQGPTEAFF. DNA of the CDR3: TGCGCCAGCAGCCAAGCCGGACAGGGCCCCACTGAAGCTTTCTTT.

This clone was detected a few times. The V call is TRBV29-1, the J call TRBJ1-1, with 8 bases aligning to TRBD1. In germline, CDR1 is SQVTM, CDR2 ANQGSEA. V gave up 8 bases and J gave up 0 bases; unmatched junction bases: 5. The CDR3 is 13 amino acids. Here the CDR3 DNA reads TGCAGCACAGGGGGACAGTTGAACACTGAAGCTTTCTTT. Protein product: CSTGGQLNTEAFF.

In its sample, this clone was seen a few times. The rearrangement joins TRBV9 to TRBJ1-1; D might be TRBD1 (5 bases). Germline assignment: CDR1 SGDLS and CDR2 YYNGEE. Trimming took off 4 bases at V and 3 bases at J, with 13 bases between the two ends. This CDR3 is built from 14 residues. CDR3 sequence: CASSPTGGYTEAFF. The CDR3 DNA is TGTGCCAGCAGCCCAACTGGGGGTTACACTGAAGCTTTCTTT. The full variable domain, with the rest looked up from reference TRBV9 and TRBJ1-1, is DSGVTQTPKHLITATGQRVTLRCSPRSGDLSVYWYQQSLDQGLQFLIQYYNGEERAKGNILERFSAQQFPDLHSELNLSSLELGDSALYFCASSPTGGYTEAFFGQGTRLTVV.

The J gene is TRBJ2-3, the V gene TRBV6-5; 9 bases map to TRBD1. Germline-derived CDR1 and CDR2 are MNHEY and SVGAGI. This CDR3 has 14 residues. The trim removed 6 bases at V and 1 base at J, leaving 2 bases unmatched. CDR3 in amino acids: CASSRTGGTDTQYF. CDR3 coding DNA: TGTGCCAGCAGCCGGACAGGGGGCACAGATACGCAGTATTTT.

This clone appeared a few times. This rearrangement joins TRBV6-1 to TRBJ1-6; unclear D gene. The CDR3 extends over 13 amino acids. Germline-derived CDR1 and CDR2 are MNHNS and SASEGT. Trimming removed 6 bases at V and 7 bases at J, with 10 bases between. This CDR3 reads CASSLTENSPLHF. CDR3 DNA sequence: TGTGCCAGCAGCCTCACAGAGAATTCACCCCTCCACTTT.

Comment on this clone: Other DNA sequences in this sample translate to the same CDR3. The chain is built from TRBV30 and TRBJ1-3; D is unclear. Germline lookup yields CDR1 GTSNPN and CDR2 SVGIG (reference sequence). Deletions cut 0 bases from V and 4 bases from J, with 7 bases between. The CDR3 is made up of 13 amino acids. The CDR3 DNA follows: TGTGCCTGGAGTGTTGCGGGAGGAAACACCATATATTTT. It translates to CAWSVAGGNTIYF.

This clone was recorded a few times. The CDR3 DNA sequence: TGTGCCTGGAGTTCCACGACAGGTGTGAAAGCTGAAGCTTTCTTT. Its translation is CAWSSTTGVKAEAFF. The chain joins TRBV30 to TRBJ1-1, with D possibly matching TRBD1 (6 bases). V was pared by 2 bases and J by 6 bases, with 19 bases between. The V gene's germline CDR1 is GTSNPN and CDR2 SVGIG (reference sequence). The CDR3 covers 15 residues.